This TCR beta chain was sequenced for a study of regulatory T cells in long-lasting Graves disease. Noted time point: newly diagnosed GD, antithyroid drugs for less than 3 months. There was RNA extracted from PBMCs, and the TCR library was made from it. In this cohort, patients came from an endocrinology department located in Xi'an, China. The junction had 19 bases not matched to a gene; V was cut back by 5 bases and J by 8 bases. The germline V gene has CDR1 MNHNS and CDR2 SASEGT. CDR3 length equals 18 residues. Arm-PCR of CDR3 regions and iRepertoire HTBI primers were the basis on which TCR beta libraries were built. TCRdb reprocessed the multiplex PCR reads with MiXCR, giving one entry per CDR3 protein. The sample lists some 450,000 distinct CDR3 sequences, about 15% seen once, with around a tenth in the top ten. These data are also associated with another study on T cells in Graves' hyperthyroidism and ophthalmopathy. In that study: First-round RT-PCR of the TCR CDR3 relied on the HTBI primer set.

The sequence derives from a woman in her 30s with Graves disease. Sequencing was performed on peripheral blood mononuclear cells (PBMCs), taken at new diagnosis, from a patient treated with antithyroid drugs. The V gene is TRBV6-1, the J gene TRBJ1-4; 8 bases are a match to TRBD1. For the CDR3, the DNA is TGTGCCAGCAGTATGAACAGGGGGTCCACATTTAAGTCCGAAAAACTGTTTTTT. It specifies CASSMNRGSTFKSEKLFF.